This TCR beta chain was identified during a study of T cells in Graves' hyperthyroidism and ophthalmopathy. Broader study findings: Model-based prediction identified ophthalmopathy a median 6.5 months prior to its onset.

Uncontrolled infection, other autoimmune disease, pregnancy or lactation disqualified patients from enrolment. Clinical symptoms, serum thyroxine, TRAb, thyroid ultrasound and orbital computed tomography established diagnosis. In its sample, this clonotype was seen many times. Its target is not known. From RNA transcripts, TCR beta CDR3 regions were amplified. The TCR CDR3 first-round RT-PCR relied on the HTBI primer set. MiXCR, run by TCRdb on the multiplex PCR reads, gives a single entry per CDR3 protein. The sample gives about 410,000 distinct CDR3 sequences, under 15% of which show up once; under 15% is in the top ten. This TCR was recovered from a man aged 18 to 29 with Graves' ophthalmopathy. The sequenced sample was blood.

The CDR3 here is CATADYGNTIYF. Here the CDR3 DNA reads TGTGCCACCGCCGACTATGGAAACACCATATATTTT. V gene TRBV15 combines with J gene TRBJ1-3, with D unclear. CDR3 length equals 12 residues. Germline CDR1 LNHNV, CDR2 YYDKDF (reference sequence). V lost 8 bases and J lost 3, with 8 bases in between.